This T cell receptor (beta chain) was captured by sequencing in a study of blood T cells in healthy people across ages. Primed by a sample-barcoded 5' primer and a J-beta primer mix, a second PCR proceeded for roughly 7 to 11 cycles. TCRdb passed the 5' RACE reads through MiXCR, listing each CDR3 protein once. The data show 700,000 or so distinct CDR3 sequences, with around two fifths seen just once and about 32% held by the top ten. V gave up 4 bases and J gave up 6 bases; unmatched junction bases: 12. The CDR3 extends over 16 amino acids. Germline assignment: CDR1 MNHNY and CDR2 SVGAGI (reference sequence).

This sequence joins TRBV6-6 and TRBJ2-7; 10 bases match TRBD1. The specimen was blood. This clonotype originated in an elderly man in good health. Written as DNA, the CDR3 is TGTGCCAGCAGTTCCCCCTTCGGGACAGGGGCCGGCGAGCAGTACTTC. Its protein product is CASSSPFGTGAGEQYF.